This TCR beta chain emerged from a study of blood T cell repertoires in COVID-19 (TCRdb year 2020). Study-level background: Samples covering the acute and convalescent phases of COVID-19 were provided by collaborators in the United States, Italy and Spain. The material from the prospective study consisted of cDNA or gDNA derived from T cells, B-cell-depleted T cells, or PBMCs. Deeply sampled blood TCRbeta repertoires from subjects exposed to, actively infected with, or recovered from COVID-19 were included in the dataset. The repertoires were released in a freely available public database intended as a resource for research on the immune response to SARS-CoV-2. The samples were drawn from two sources: the first 160 participants of the ongoing ImmuneRACE study, and approximately 1,300 subjects contributed by 6 global collaborators. The sample metadata nearly always contained a de-identified subject ID, COVID-19 status, age in years and sex. Where available, HLA class I and class II types were obtained from metadata supplied by the sample provider rather than from assay-based typing. On the study overall, not on this receptor specifically: The amount of clinical and demographic metadata varied by source and participant and was provided uncurated.

Whole blood was collected in K2EDTA tubes by collaborating institutions according to the institutions' own protocols. Collaborator samples were shipped for TCRbeta analysis as frozen whole blood, isolated PBMCs, or DNA extracted from either sample type. Deletion took 4 bases off V and 4 bases off J, with a span of 17 bases between the germline ends. From the cysteine up to the phenylalanine, the CDR3 has a length of 15 residues. Only the CDR3 DNA stays, 45 bases, in frame from base 1. CDR1 and CDR2 were assigned from the germline V gene as SGHTA and FQGNSA. TCRbeta CDR3 regions were amplified from genomic DNA using the immunoSEQ Assay, a bias-controlled multiplex PCR. For the original study's pipeline: Within the assay, amplification of reference gene primers was used to estimate how many nucleated cells each sample contained. Sequence reads were collapsed and filtered to measure the absolute abundance of every unique TCRbeta CDR3 rearrangement. For each sample, productive Simpson clonality was calculated as the square root of Simpson's diversity index across productive rearrangements. TCRdb carries this immuneACCESS record with in-frame sequences only. Its versions omit some clonotypes, under half of them owing to an unresolved V gene in the studies checked, with the rest unexplained. That table gives V, J and clone size, and the DNA gave D and trimming. This sample holds some 160,000 clones; approximately 84% were observed only once. The ten biggest clones cover roughly 13% of the sample.

On this clone: Its recognized antigen is unknown. No base quality information exists; no much larger clone differs at one position.

Sequenced input: peripheral blood. Rearrangement joined TRBV7-2 to TRBJ2-7; no D gene is confidently identified. The clonotype originates from a woman over 75 with acute or convalescent COVID-19. The CDR3 protein is CASSSPTEFRYEQYF. Here is the DNA: TGTGCCAGCAGCTCCCCTACGGAGTTTAGGTACGAGCAGTACTTC. Beyond the CDR3, the reference TRBV7-2 and TRBJ2-7 genes provide the residues; the full variable domain reads: GAGVSQSPSNKVTEKGKDVELRCDPISGHTALYWYRQSLGQGLEFLIYFQGNSAPDKSGLPSDRFSAERTGGSVSTLTIQRTQQEDSAVYLCASSSPTEFRYEQYFGPGTRLTVT.